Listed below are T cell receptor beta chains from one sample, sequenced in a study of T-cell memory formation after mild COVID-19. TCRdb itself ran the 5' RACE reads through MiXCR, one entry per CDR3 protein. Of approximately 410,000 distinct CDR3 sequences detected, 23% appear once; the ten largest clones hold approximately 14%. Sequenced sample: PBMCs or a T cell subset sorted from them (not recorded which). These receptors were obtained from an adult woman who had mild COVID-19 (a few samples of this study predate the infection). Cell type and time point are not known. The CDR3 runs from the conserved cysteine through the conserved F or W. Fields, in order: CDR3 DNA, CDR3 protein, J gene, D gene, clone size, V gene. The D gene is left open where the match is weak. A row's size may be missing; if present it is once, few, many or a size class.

TGTGCCAGCAGCTTAGGGGAGAACACTGAAGCTTTCTTT,CASSLGENTEAFF,TRBJ1-1,NA,many,TRBV7-7
TGTGCCAGCAGCCAAGACTGGGGGACCGAGCAGTACTTC,CASSQDWGTEQYF,TRBJ2-7,NA,NA,TRBV14
TGTGCCAGCAGCGTACTAGCGGGGGGCCAAGAGACCCAGTACTTC,CASSVLAGGQETQYF,TRBJ2-5,TRBD2,NA,TRBV9
TGTGCCAGCAGCCAAGGGGCGGGACTAGAGTCAGGAGAGCAGTACTTC,CASSQGAGLESGEQYF,TRBJ2-7,TRBD2,NA,TRBV5-6
TGTGCCAGCAGCTTATTTCAGGGACTAGCGGCTGACACAGATACGCAGTATTTT,CASSLFQGLAADTDTQYF,TRBJ2-3,TRBD2,few,TRBV11-2
TGTGCCACCAGTGATTTACTAACAGGGGCGAATGAGCAGTTCTTC,CATSDLLTGANEQFF,TRBJ2-1,TRBD1,NA,TRBV24-1
TGCAGTGCATGGACTAGCAGCTACAATGAGCAGTTCTTC,CSAWTSSYNEQFF,TRBJ2-1,TRBD2,NA,TRBV20-1
TGTGCCAGCAGCACCCCGGGACTAGCGGAGCTTAGCTCCTACAATGAGCAGTTCTTC,CASSTPGLAELSSYNEQFF,TRBJ2-1,TRBD2,few,TRBV5-6
TGTGCCAGCAGCTCCCTACCTTGGGCGGGAGACTCCACAGATACGCAGTATTTT,CASSSLPWAGDSTDTQYF,TRBJ2-3,TRBD2,NA,TRBV7-6
TGTGCCAGCACTAGGCGTCCCGGGGCAGTCCCCAATGAGCAGTTCTTC,CASTRRPGAVPNEQFF,TRBJ2-1,NA,few,TRBV6-5
TGTGCCAGCAGCCCACCCCCTTCCCCACCGTTCAATGAGCAGTTCTTC,CASSPPPSPPFNEQFF,TRBJ2-1,NA,many,TRBV7-6
TGTGCCAGCAGCCCATCACCTGGAGGGGACTATGGCTACACCTTC,CASSPSPGGDYGYTF,TRBJ1-2,NA,NA,TRBV7-3
TGTGCCAGCAGCTTATATTTACAGGGACCCGTTGGCTACACCTTC,CASSLYLQGPVGYTF,TRBJ1-2,NA,NA,TRBV7-2
TGCAGTGCTACGAATCAGGGAAACACTGAAGCTTTCTTT,CSATNQGNTEAFF,TRBJ1-1,NA,NA,TRBV20-1
TGCAGTGCTAGAGACCCCCGTGGGGCTGAAGCTTTCTTT,CSARDPRGAEAFF,TRBJ1-1,NA,few,TRBV20-1
TGCGCCAGCAGCTTGGAGGAGACTGGAGCCACCGGGGAGCTGTTTTTT,CASSLEETGATGELFF,TRBJ2-2,NA,few,TRBV5-1
TGTGCCAGCAGTGAATCGGAAGGGCGTGAGCAGTTCTTC,CASSESEGREQFF,TRBJ2-1,NA,few,TRBV25-1
TGTGCCAGCAGCCGAAGCTTGTCCGATACGCAGTATTTT,CASSRSLSDTQYF,TRBJ2-3,NA,few,TRBV3-1
TGTGCCAGCAGCTTACTCGGAAACACCATATATTTT,CASSLLGNTIYF,TRBJ1-3,NA,few,TRBV7-2
TGTGCCTGGAATCCCGGGACAGGGTACAATGAGCAGTTCTTC,CAWNPGTGYNEQFF,TRBJ2-1,TRBD1,many,TRBV30
TGCGCCAGCAGCCGACAGGGGGATCTCACTGAAGCTTTCTTT,CASSRQGDLTEAFF,TRBJ1-1,TRBD1,once,TRBV5-1
TGTGCCAGCAGCTTAATGGCTAGCGGGAGGAATGAGCAGTTCTTC,CASSLMASGRNEQFF,TRBJ2-1,TRBD2,few,TRBV7-2
TGCGCCAGCAGTCGGGACGGATCCTACGAGCAGTACTTC,CASSRDGSYEQYF,TRBJ2-7,NA,NA,TRBV5-1
TGTGCCAGCAGCCCCGGACTCGTGCATGAGCAGTTCTTC,CASSPGLVHEQFF,TRBJ2-1,NA,NA,TRBV7-2
TGTGCCAGCAGCCCCATGGGGGATCTCGAGGCTTTCTTT,CASSPMGDLEAFF,TRBJ1-1,NA,NA,TRBV12-3/TRBV12-4
TGTGCCAGCCGTATTCTCGGGCAAAACACCGGGGAGCTGTTTTTT,CASRILGQNTGELFF,TRBJ2-2,NA,few,TRBV5-5
TGTGCCAGCAGCGTCTCGGGAAACAACCCTGAAGCTTTCTTT,CASSVSGNNPEAFF,TRBJ1-1,NA,many,TRBV9
TGTGCCACCAGTGACGCCAGGACAGGGGACACCGGGGAGCTGTTTTTT,CATSDARTGDTGELFF,TRBJ2-2,TRBD1,NA,TRBV24-1
TGTGCCAGCAATCCAGGGGCGTCGGGAGCTTTCTTT,CASNPGASGAFF,TRBJ1-1,NA,NA,TRBV6-1
TGTGCCAGCAGCTTAGTAGTGGGCCCGTGGGCTGAAGCTTTCTTT,CASSLVVGPWAEAFF,TRBJ1-1,NA,few,TRBV7-9
TGTGCCAGCAGCTTAATCGAACGGGGCCTTAACACCGGGGAGCTGTTTTTT,CASSLIERGLNTGELFF,TRBJ2-2,NA,NA,TRBV7-9
TGCAGCGTTGCGGGCCTTGAGGAGCTGTTTTTT,CSVAGLEELFF,TRBJ2-2,NA,few,TRBV29-1
TGTGCCAGTAGCGAATCGGTGGCCGAAGAGACCCAGTACTTC,CASSESVAEETQYF,TRBJ2-5,NA,once,TRBV19
TGTGCCAGCAGCTTAGGTCCGGCGGGAGGGCGGCAAAACATTCAGTACTTC,CASSLGPAGGRQNIQYF,TRBJ2-4,TRBD2,NA,TRBV7-2
TGTGCCAGCAGCTCCAAAGTCGAGACTAGCGGCCAAGAGACCCAGTACTTC,CASSSKVETSGQETQYF,TRBJ2-5,TRBD2,NA,TRBV7-3
TGTGCCAGCAGCAAAGGGACGGAGAGGGAGCAGTTCTTC,CASSKGTEREQFF,TRBJ2-1,NA,few,TRBV7-6
TGTGCCAGCAGTGGGGCGGTTACGCAGTATTTT,CASSGAVTQYF,TRBJ2-3,NA,NA,TRBV25-1
TGTGCCAGCTCCCAGGGGGCCGCCTCCTACGAGCAGTACTTC,CASSQGAASYEQYF,TRBJ2-7,TRBD1,few,TRBV18
TGTGCCATCAGTGAGTCCCAGGGACAGGGATGGGGCTACACCTTC,CAISESQGQGWGYTF,TRBJ1-2,TRBD1,NA,TRBV10-3
TGCGCCAGCAGCCAAGACCGAGGAAGGGCGAGGGTAGGGAACACTGAAGCTTTCTTT,CASSQDRGRARVGNTEAFF,TRBJ1-1,NA,NA,TRBV4-1
TGCGCCAGCAGGCGTGAGCGGTCTCTCTCCTACGAGCAGTACTTC,CASRRERSLSYEQYF,TRBJ2-7,NA,few,TRBV10-2
TGTGCCACCAGTGATTTGAACAGGGGTAACGCAGATACGCAGTATTTT,CATSDLNRGNADTQYF,TRBJ2-3,TRBD1,NA,TRBV24-1
TGTGCCAGCCAACCTCAGATGGGCACCGGGGAGCTGTTTTTT,CASQPQMGTGELFF,TRBJ2-2,NA,NA,TRBV12-3/TRBV12-4
TGTGCCTGGAGACCTTTGTTTGGGCAGTATTTT,CAWRPLFGQYF,TRBJ2-3,NA,few,TRBV30
TGTGCCAGCAGCTCATTACTGCCCGGGGCAGATACGCAGTATTTT,CASSSLLPGADTQYF,TRBJ2-3,NA,NA,TRBV7-9
TGTGCCAGCACATCCCTTTATTGGGACGAGCAGTACTTC,CASTSLYWDEQYF,TRBJ2-7,NA,NA,TRBV27
TGTGCCAGCAGCGTCCGGGACAGGAGCTCCTACGAGCAGTACTTC,CASSVRDRSSYEQYF,TRBJ2-7,TRBD1,NA,TRBV9
TGTGCCAGCTCCTTGGGGACAGGGGCGTACTATGGCTACACCTTC,CASSLGTGAYYGYTF,TRBJ1-2,TRBD1,few,TRBV7-2
TGTGCCAGCAGCTTAGCAGAGGCGTCAGATACGCAGTATTTT,CASSLAEASDTQYF,TRBJ2-3,NA,few,TRBV11-3
TGTGCCAGCTCACCAGGGGTAGCCGGCGATACGCAGTATTTT,CASSPGVAGDTQYF,TRBJ2-3,NA,NA,TRBV18
TGCAGTGCTAGAGAGCCGGGAGGGTGGGCAAATGAGCAGTTCTTC,CSAREPGGWANEQFF,TRBJ2-1,TRBD2,once,TRBV20-1
TGCGCCAGCAGCCAAAGGACAGGGGCTAGCTCCTACAATGAGCAGTTCTTC,CASSQRTGASSYNEQFF,TRBJ2-1,TRBD1,few,TRBV4-1
TGTGCCAGCAGTCCTAGCGGGGGCCATAGGGAGCAGTACTTC,CASSPSGGHREQYF,TRBJ2-7,TRBD2,few,TRBV12-3/TRBV12-4